Listed here is a single TCR beta chain. It lacks a known antigen. No per-base quality is available; no much larger clone lies one base away. Systemically healthy Caucasian individuals from Russia, 35 to 40 in total and aged roughly 6 to 100 years, were included as donors. Approximately 9.3 milliliters of peripheral blood were collected from each donor into EDTA-treated Vacutainer tubes. Ficoll-Paque density-gradient centrifugation was used to isolate PBMCs, with at least 6 million per sample. Trizol reagent was used to extract total RNA from the PBMCs, yielding at least 6 micrograms per sample. The percentages of naive CD45RAhigh/CD27high T cells were determined by flow cytometry on a PBMC aliquot from every donor. The entry originates in a study of blood T cells in healthy people across ages (dated by TCRdb to about 2015). In the study overall: In model experiments, template switching captured about one uniquely barcoded TCR beta cDNA molecule for every two T cells. Using deep sequencing normalized with unique cDNA molecular identifiers, the study measured how TCR beta repertoire diversity changes with age. Donors of different ages were randomly distributed across sequencing lanes to avoid experimental bias. Two additional independent replicas of 1 million unique cDNA reads from the same blood draw were analyzed for two donors (one aged 18 to 29 and one aged 80 or older). Donors were grouped into four age groups: young (average roughly 15 years), middle-aged (under 40), aged (around 60) and long-lived (about 82).

What the study reported, not specific to this receptor: Total diversity estimates from one million sequenced T cells were considered lower bounds and underestimates. Observed TCR beta diversity per million T cells fell roughly linearly with age, and a significant reduction was already apparent by age around 44. Since profiling was done on bulk unsorted PBMCs, naive and antigen-experienced compartments could not be conclusively compared. Because donor CMV infection status was unknown, age-related changes in expanded clonotypes were potentially confounded. Compared with the aged group, the long-lived group had more naive CD4+ T cells, fewer expanded clones and increased TCR diversity, a pattern suggesting age selection. There was a strong correlation between observed TCR beta diversity and the percentage of naive T cells measured by flow cytometry.

Receptor libraries were prepared by 5' RACE. Sequencing instrument: Illumina HiSeq 2500. A second PCR of about 6 to 11 cycles was run with a J-beta primer mix and a sample-barcoded 5' primer. A unique molecular identifier was introduced onto each TCR beta cDNA molecule by a template-switch 5' adaptor carrying 12 random nucleotides. Each sample yielded at least 3 million CDR3-containing paired-end reads. All of the RNA was converted into first-strand cDNA using the Mint cDNA synthesis kit, with a TRBC-specific oligonucleotide serving as the primer. All cDNA was treated with uracil-DNA glycosylase and then went through a first 18-cycle PCR with the universal primers M1SS and BC2_uni_R. Turning to the authors' computational methods: Each sample was normalized by randomly selecting 1 million high-quality reads, each carrying a distinct molecular identifier. Reads sharing molecular identifiers were discarded rather than binned into consensus sequences. CDR3 identification, clonotype clustering and error correction used MiTCR with a Q25 quality threshold and the strictest error-elimination algorithm. A nonparametric unseen species model with Euler transformation was used to estimate a lower bound on total TCR beta diversity. TCRdb applied fastp at Q25 and MiXCR to the public reads, then kept only in-frame beta chains. All rows with the same CDR3 protein become a single entry with the most common DNA and genes. The V and J calls were determined by TCRdb, not by the authors. Within this sample are about 1.8 million distinct CDR3 sequences, with less than 50% of them counted one time only. The ten biggest clones cover around 2.1% of the sample.

Taken from cysteine to phenylalanine, the CDR3 has 19 residues. CDR3 DNA only is kept here, 57 bases in frame from base 1. Looking up the germline V gene yields CDR1 MNHNS and CDR2 SASEGT. The junction shows trimming of 7 bases on V and 0 bases on J, and the gene matches do not reach 17 bases of it. This TCR derives from a woman aged 40 to 50 in good health. The sequencing sample was made of blood. The chain is made from TRBV6-1 and TRBJ1-2, with TRBD1 identical over 10 junction bases. The CDR3 region reads CASIAPPGQGLSANYGYTF. At the DNA level, the sequence is TGTGCCAGCATCGCTCCTCCGGGACAGGGGCTTTCAGCTAACTATGGCTACACCTTC.